The clone carrying this TCR beta chain was observed a few times. What it binds is not known. This record comes from a study of vaccination and CD4 T cells after COVID-19. This CDR3 is 12 amino acids long. Germline CDR1 reads LNHNV; CDR2 reads YYDKDF (reference sequence). Trimming removed 2 bases from V and 6 bases from J, with 7 bases in between. Treatment of the sample: approximately 9-day PBMC culture with coronavirus spike peptide pools or control peptides (ViraFEST assay). Ahead of the COVID-19 pandemic (2011-2018), the CD4+ T cells of the unexposed donor were collected. At the Johns Hopkins FTIC core, DNA taken from cultured CD4+ T cells was sequenced by way of the Oncomine TCR Beta short-read assay. MiXCR was run by TCRdb on the PCR reads, yielding one entry per CDR3 protein. The sample holds roughly 5,300 distinct CDR3 sequences, 34% seen once.

Sample: CD4+ T cells from blood, cultured in vitro. The chain employs TRBV15 and TRBJ1-2, with D tentatively TRBD1 (6 bases). The sequence was collected from a human donor in good health. The CDR3 region has the DNA TGTGCCACCAGCAGACCAGGGGATGGCTACACCTTC. Its protein product is CATSRPGDGYTF.